This T cell receptor (beta chain) was sequenced during a study of breast tumors, draining lymph nodes, adjacent tissues. Germline CDR1 is LGHNA and CDR2 is YSLEER. The CDR3 totals 19 residues. Losses at the gene ends were 0 bases for V and 3 bases for J; bases not matched to a gene: 11. TCRdb ran MiXCR on the multiplex PCR reads and lists one entry per CDR3 protein. The sample contains more than 250,000 distinct CDR3 sequences, about 30% of which appear only once. Breast cancer patients provided tissue from their axillary draining lymph nodes. This TCR was sampled from a female donor with breast cancer. Some clones in this sample may be carry-over from other donors' samples. Sequenced input: axillary lymph node tissue. The chain uses TRBV4-3 and TRBJ2-1; 10 nucleotides agree with TRBD2. The CDR3 DNA follows: TGCGCCAGCAGCCAAGATCGAGGTAGCGGGAGGCTCCTCTACAATGAGCAGTTCTTC. Its protein product is CASSQDRGSGRLLYNEQFF.